This is a list of T cell receptor beta chains from one sample in a study of blood T cell repertoires in COVID-19. Produced via immunoSEQ multiplex PCR; TCRdb's table is partial and in-frame only. The sample includes approximately 280,000 clones, around 89% of them seen just once. The material sequenced was PBMCs or T cells enriched from blood (not recorded which). Receptors were obtained from a woman between 18 and 29 years old with acute COVID-19. The CDR3 runs from the conserved cysteine through the conserved F or W. D genes are given only for firm matches. Clone size is given for some rows only: seen once, a few or many times, or a class if the clone is expanded.

size: NA; V: TRBV3-1/TRBV3-2; D: NA; J: TRBJ2-1; DNA: TGTGCCAGCAGCCAAGGGCTGTACCCCTACAATGAGCAGTTCTTC; CDR3: CASSQGLYPYNEQFF
size: NA; V: TRBV5-6; D: TRBD2; J: TRBJ2-2; DNA: TGTGCCAGCAACCAACTAGCGGGAGGATGGGCCGGGGAGCTGTTTTTT; CDR3: CASNQLAGGWAGELFF
size: NA; V: TRBV30; D: NA; J: TRBJ1-5; DNA: TGTGCCTGGAGTGTACGGCAGGGGAACAATCAGCCCCAGCATTTT; CDR3: CAWSVRQGNNQPQHF
size: NA; V: TRBV27; D: TRBD2; J: TRBJ2-7; DNA: TGTGCCAGCAGACTCTCTAGCGGGAGTATAGGCTACGAGCAGTACTTC; CDR3: CASRLSSGSIGYEQYF
size: once; V: TRBV4-3; D: TRBD1; J: TRBJ2-6; DNA: TGCGCCAGCAGCCAAGCCGGGACAGGCTCTGGGGCCAACGTCCTGACTTTC; CDR3: CASSQAGTGSGANVLTF
size: NA; V: TRBV6-4; D: NA; J: TRBJ2-2; DNA: TGTGCCAGCAGTAGTCAGGGACAGAACACCGGGGAGCTGTTTTTT; CDR3: CASSSQGQNTGELFF
size: NA; V: TRBV28; D: NA; J: TRBJ2-2; DNA: TGTGCCAGCAGTTTATTCGGGAGCGGCACCGGGGAGCTGTTTTTT; CDR3: CASSLFGSGTGELFF
size: NA; V: TRBV10-3; D: TRBD2; J: TRBJ2-3; DNA: TGTGCCATCAGTGAGTCGTTTCTAGCGGTCACAGATACGCAGTATTTT; CDR3: CAISESFLAVTDTQYF
size: once; V: TRBV29-1; D: TRBD1; J: TRBJ2-1; DNA: TGCAGCGGACGACAGGGAAGTGAGCAGTTCTTC; CDR3: CSGRQGSEQFF
size: NA; V: TRBV6-1; D: NA; J: TRBJ1-5; DNA: TGTGCCAGCAGTGAAGTACCGGGGTCCGGCAATCAGCCCCAGCATTTT; CDR3: CASSEVPGSGNQPQHF
size: NA; V: TRBV4-1; D: NA; J: TRBJ1-1; DNA: TGCGCCAGCAGCTTAAGTGGATTCGAAGCGGTCACTGAAGCTTTCTTT; CDR3: CASSLSGFEAVTEAFF
size: NA; V: TRBV7-2; D: NA; J: TRBJ2-7; DNA: TGTGCCAGCAGCTTAGCCAGGGACTCAGCCTACGAGCAGTACTTC; CDR3: CASSLARDSAYEQYF
size: few; V: TRBV19; D: NA; J: TRBJ2-3; DNA: TGTGCCAGTAGTATCGGGCTAGCGGATACGCAGTATTTT; CDR3: CASSIGLADTQYF
size: NA; V: TRBV6-6; D: TRBD2; J: TRBJ2-1; DNA: TGTGCCAGCAGCGGGACTAGCGCTTTTAATGAGCAGTTCTTC; CDR3: CASSGTSAFNEQFF
size: NA; V: TRBV7-9; D: TRBD1; J: TRBJ1-5; DNA: TGTGCCAGCAGCGCAGGGACAGGCCCTAATCAGCCCCAGCATTTT; CDR3: CASSAGTGPNQPQHF
size: NA; V: TRBV5-1; D: NA; J: TRBJ1-1; DNA: TGCGCCAGCAGCAGAAACAGGGCGGACACTGAAGCTTTCTTT; CDR3: CASSRNRADTEAFF
size: NA; V: TRBV2; D: NA; J: TRBJ1-4; DNA: TGTGCCAGCAGTGAGTCATGGGAGTTAGATGAAAAACTGTTTTTT; CDR3: CASSESWELDEKLFF
size: NA; V: TRBV29-1; D: TRBD1; J: TRBJ1-1; DNA: TGCAGCGTGGGGGACAGGGACGCTTTCTTT; CDR3: CSVGDRDAFF
size: once; V: TRBV4-2; D: NA; J: TRBJ2-7; DNA: TGTGCCAGCAGTCAGGCCACTTCAGGGTTAGGCCAATACGAGCAGTACTTC; CDR3: CASSQATSGLGQYEQYF
size: few; V: TRBV5-1; D: TRBD1; J: TRBJ1-2; DNA: TGCGCCAGCAGCCCGGGACAGGGGGTGCCAGCTAACTATGGCTACACCTTC; CDR3: CASSPGQGVPANYGYTF
size: NA; V: TRBV11-2; D: TRBD2; J: TRBJ2-2; DNA: TGTGCCAGCAGCTTGGGACTAGCGGTTTTCTCCGGGGAGCTGTTTTTT; CDR3: CASSLGLAVFSGELFF
size: NA; V: TRBV27; D: TRBD2; J: TRBJ2-1; DNA: TGTGCCAGTAAGCGGGAGGGCTCCTACAATGAGCAGTTCTTC; CDR3: CASKREGSYNEQFF
size: NA; V: TRBV18; D: NA; J: TRBJ2-5; DNA: TGTGCCAGCTCACCAGGGCTACAAGAGACCCAGTACTTC; CDR3: CASSPGLQETQYF
size: NA; V: TRBV19; D: TRBD2; J: TRBJ2-7; DNA: TGTGCCAGTAGCACGACTAGCGGAACTACCTACGAGCAGTACTTC; CDR3: CASSTTSGTTYEQYF
size: NA; V: TRBV4-1; D: NA; J: TRBJ2-5; DNA: TGCGCCAGCAGCCAAGATGGGGGGACAGAGATACGGGGGTACCAAGAGACCCAGTACTTC; CDR3: CASSQDGGTEIRGYQETQYF
size: NA; V: TRBV16; D: NA; J: TRBJ2-1; DNA: TGTGCCAGCAGCCCCTTAGCGCGTGAGCAGTTCTTC; CDR3: CASSPLAREQFF
size: NA; V: TRBV19; D: NA; J: TRBJ1-2; DNA: TGTGCCAGTAGTATAGATCGGACTCTTTACTATGGCTACACCTTC; CDR3: CASSIDRTLYYGYTF
size: NA; V: TRBV2; D: NA; J: TRBJ2-7; DNA: TGTGCCAGCACCCGGAGTTTGAAAGAGCACGGTTACGAGCAGTACTTC; CDR3: CASTRSLKEHGYEQYF
size: NA; V: TRBV18; D: TRBD1; J: TRBJ1-2; DNA: TGTGCCAGCTCACCACTTTCGGGACAGGGGATGGGAGTTCCCACCTTC; CDR3: CASSPLSGQGMGVPTF
size: NA; V: TRBV4-3; D: NA; J: TRBJ2-7; DNA: TGCGCCAGCAGCCAAGAGGGAGCGAGCTCCTACGAGCAGTACTTC; CDR3: CASSQEGASSYEQYF
size: NA; V: TRBV3-1/TRBV3-2; D: NA; J: TRBJ1-1; DNA: TGTGCCAGCAGCCTCCTCAGGGGTGAAGCTTTCTTT; CDR3: CASSLLRGEAFF
size: NA; V: TRBV29-1; D: TRBD2; J: TRBJ2-1; DNA: TGCAGCGTTACCCCATCTAGCGGGAGGAGGAATGAGCAGTTCTTC; CDR3: CSVTPSSGRRNEQFF
size: NA; V: TRBV7-2; D: NA; J: TRBJ2-1; DNA: TGTGCCAGCAGCTTAGTCAGCGTTGGTGAGCAGTTCTTC; CDR3: CASSLVSVGEQFF
size: NA; V: TRBV7-8; D: TRBD2; J: TRBJ2-5; DNA: TGTGCCAGCAGCTTAGCGGGGCGGGGAGGGGAGACCCAGTACTTC; CDR3: CASSLAGRGGETQYF
size: NA; V: TRBV7-2; D: NA; J: TRBJ2-3; DNA: TGTGCCAGCAGCTTAGGGTCTGGCGGGAACACAGATACGCAGTATTTT; CDR3: CASSLGSGGNTDTQYF
size: NA; V: TRBV5-4; D: TRBD1; J: TRBJ1-4; DNA: TGTGCCAGCAGCCAACAGGGGCCTTCTAATGAAAAACTGTTTTTT; CDR3: CASSQQGPSNEKLFF
size: NA; V: TRBV6-5; D: NA; J: TRBJ1-4; DNA: TGTGCCAGCAGTTACAGACAGACTAATGAAAAACTGTTTTTT; CDR3: CASSYRQTNEKLFF
size: few; V: TRBV12-5; D: TRBD2; J: TRBJ2-1; DNA: TGTGCTAGTGGTTTGGTCCTCGACGGGACTAGCTTAGACAATGAGCAGTTCTTC; CDR3: CASGLVLDGTSLDNEQFF
size: NA; V: TRBV30; D: NA; J: TRBJ2-1; DNA: TGTGCCTGGAGTGTTGGTTCGGGGAATGAGCAGTTCTTC; CDR3: CAWSVGSGNEQFF
size: NA; V: TRBV27; D: NA; J: TRBJ2-3; DNA: TGTGCCAGCAGTTTACGGTCTACCACAGATACGCAGTATTTT; CDR3: CASSLRSTTDTQYF
size: NA; V: TRBV5-1; D: NA; J: TRBJ1-4; DNA: TGCGCCAGCAGCTCGGAGGGACTGGAGGGCCCGGGGAAACTGTTTTTT; CDR3: CASSSEGLEGPGKLFF
size: NA; V: TRBV12-3/TRBV12-4; D: NA; J: TRBJ1-5; DNA: TGTGCCAGCAGGGGGGGGGAGAATCAGCCCCAGCATTTT; CDR3: CASRGGENQPQHF
size: NA; V: TRBV11-2; D: NA; J: TRBJ1-1; DNA: TGTGCCAGCAGCTTCGCAGGGGTTTGGAACACTGAAGCTTTCTTT; CDR3: CASSFAGVWNTEAFF
size: NA; V: TRBV7-9; D: TRBD2; J: TRBJ2-7; DNA: TGTGCCAGCAGCACATACTTTAGCGGGAGGGCCTACGAGCAGTACTTC; CDR3: CASSTYFSGRAYEQYF
size: NA; V: TRBV6-1; D: TRBD1; J: TRBJ1-1; DNA: TGTGCCAGCAGTGAAGCGCGTAGGGGGCTAGGGAACACTGAAGCTTTCTTT; CDR3: CASSEARRGLGNTEAFF
size: NA; V: TRBV7-3; D: TRBD2; J: TRBJ2-1; DNA: TGTGCCAGCAGCAGACAGCGGGGCGTCTCCTACAATGAGCAGTTCTTC; CDR3: CASSRQRGVSYNEQFF
size: NA; V: TRBV18; D: NA; J: TRBJ2-2; DNA: TGTGCCAGCTCACCCCTAGGTCCGACCGGGGAGCTGTTTTTT; CDR3: CASSPLGPTGELFF
size: NA; V: TRBV3-1/TRBV3-2; D: TRBD1; J: TRBJ1-3; DNA: TGTGCCAGCAGCCATTCAACAGGGGTGTCGGCGAACACCATATATTTT; CDR3: CASSHSTGVSANTIYF
size: NA; V: TRBV28; D: TRBD2; J: TRBJ2-7; DNA: TGTGCCAGCAGGCCTTCGGGGGGCTCCTACGAGCAGTACTTC; CDR3: CASRPSGGSYEQYF
size: NA; V: TRBV11-2; D: TRBD2; J: TRBJ2-1; DNA: TGTGCCAGCAGCCCGAGACTAGCGGGAGGTACTGAGCAGTTCTTC; CDR3: CASSPRLAGGTEQFF
size: NA; V: TRBV27; D: TRBD1; J: TRBJ2-7; DNA: TGTGCCAGCAGTTTAAGACAGGGAGTGGCCGAGCAGTACTTC; CDR3: CASSLRQGVAEQYF
size: NA; V: TRBV27; D: TRBD1; J: TRBJ2-1; DNA: TGTGCCAGCAGTTTATCAGGGACAGCTCCTTCCTACAATGAGCAGTTCTTC; CDR3: CASSLSGTAPSYNEQFF
size: NA; V: TRBV4-1; D: NA; J: TRBJ1-2; DNA: TGCGCCAGCAGCACTTCTTTAGCCGGGGAATCAAATGGCTACACCTTC; CDR3: CASSTSLAGESNGYTF
size: NA; V: TRBV12-3/TRBV12-4; D: NA; J: TRBJ2-7; DNA: TGTGCCAGCAGTCCGGGGTCCTACGAGCAGTACTTC; CDR3: CASSPGSYEQYF
size: NA; V: TRBV18; D: NA; J: TRBJ2-1; DNA: TGTGCCAGCTCACCACCACATGTCCCGGGACTTAGTGAGCAGTTCTTC; CDR3: CASSPPHVPGLSEQFF
size: NA; V: TRBV27; D: TRBD1; J: TRBJ2-7; DNA: TGTGCCAGCAGCCGGGGACAGTTCTACGAGCAGTACTTC; CDR3: CASSRGQFYEQYF
size: NA; V: TRBV6-5; D: TRBD2; J: TRBJ2-1; DNA: TGTGCCAGCAGTTTAGCGGGAGAAGGTGAGCAGTTCTTC; CDR3: CASSLAGEGEQFF
size: NA; V: TRBV2; D: NA; J: TRBJ1-2; DNA: TGTGCCAGCACTGTACTGGGGGGGAAGAACTATGGCTACACCTTC; CDR3: CASTVLGGKNYGYTF
size: NA; V: TRBV30; D: TRBD1; J: TRBJ2-7; DNA: TGTGCCTGGAGTCGGGGACAGGGGGCATTCGAGCAGTACTTC; CDR3: CAWSRGQGAFEQYF
size: NA; V: TRBV10-3; D: NA; J: TRBJ2-3; DNA: TGTGCCATCAGAGGACAGGGGAAATCTAGCGGGAGAGGCCCAGATACGCAGTATTTT; CDR3: CAIRGQGKSSGRGPDTQYF